One sample yielded the 13 T cell receptor beta chains listed below, sequenced in a study of blood T cells in healthy people across ages (dated by TCRdb to 2014 to 2015). Library creation used 5' RACE. Sequenced using an Illumina HiSeq 2500. The second PCR ran for roughly 7 to 12 cycles and used a J-beta primer mix along with a sample-barcoded 5' primer. TCRdb itself trimmed the public reads at Q25 with fastp, ran MiXCR and retained productive beta chains. Each CDR3 protein appears once, grouped with its most common genes and DNA. The sample contains over a million distinct CDR3 sequences, about 43% of them found a single time. The ten largest clones add up to roughly 7.7% of the sample. The sequenced material came from blood. The receptors were sampled from a woman in her late teens or twenties in good health.

The chain recombines TRBV5-1 with TRBJ2-2, with 8 bases fitting TRBD2. There are 14 residues in the CDR3. The V gene's germline CDR1 is SGHRS and CDR2 YFSETQ. V lost 4 bases, J lost 7 bases, and 6 bases stayed unmatched. CDR3 region: CASSEGLEVGELFF. CDR3 nucleotides: TGCGCCAGCAGCGAGGGACTAGAGGTCGGGGAGCTGTTTTTT.

This chain links TRBV6-1 with TRBJ2-1, with D maybe TRBD1 (6 bases). This CDR3 spans 15 amino acids. Trimming stripped 8 bases from V and 7 bases from J, with 21 bases between. Germline CDR1 is MNHNS and CDR2 is SASEGT. This CDR3 reads CASVLQGNSWNEQFF. CDR3 in DNA: TGTGCCAGCGTGTTACAGGGTAATAGTTGGAATGAGCAGTTCTTC.

This clonotype has a single count. The rearrangement uses TRBV12-3 or TRBV12-4 and TRBJ2-5; D gene ambiguous. With 8 bases removed from V and 11 bases from J, the gap between germline ends came to 15 bases. The length of the CDR3 is 11 residues. The CDR3 region is CASGLMGEQYF. In nucleotides, the CDR3 is TGTGCCAGCGGCCTTATGGGTGAGCAGTACTTC.

This clonotype came up a few times. V is TRBV27 and J is TRBJ2-7, with D perhaps TRBD1 (6 bases). The CDR3 covers 13 residues. CDR1 is MNHEY, CDR2 SMNVEV, per germline (reference sequence). Trimming left V 6 bases short and J 2 bases short, with 11 bases between. The CDR3 nucleotides read TGTGCCAGCAGATACGACAGGACCTACGAGCAGTACTTC. Its protein is CASRYDRTYEQYF.

This clonotype was seen only once. The chain employs TRBV4-1 and TRBJ2-7; D is ambiguous. Trimming stripped 5 bases from V and 6 bases from J, with 20 bases between. The CDR3 consists of 15 residues. Germline CDR1 is MGHRA and CDR2 is YSYEKL. CDR3 nucleotides: TGCGCCAGCAGCAAAAGCTTCCCCAGGATTCCCGAGCAGTACTTC. It is translated as CASSKSFPRIPEQYF.

This clonotype was seen more than once but under ten times. The rearrangement links TRBV7-2 to TRBJ2-5; 7 nucleotides match TRBD2. CDR1 SGHTA and CDR2 FQGNSA come from the germline V gene. This CDR3 region has 16 residues. V was clipped by 5 bases and J by 2 bases; unmatched bases: 11. As DNA, the CDR3 is TGTGCCAGCAGCCCTGGCGTGGGAGGGAGTCAAGAGACCCAGTACTTC. This gives the protein CASSPGVGGSQETQYF.

CDR3 residues: CASSFRQSNEQFF. Written as DNA, the CDR3 is TGTGCCAGCAGTTTTCGGCAGAGCAATGAGCAGTTCTTC. The chain has TRBV27 and TRBJ2-1; D remains ambiguous. Looked up from germline, CDR1 is MNHEY and CDR2 is SMNVEV (reference sequence). V gave up 3 bases and J gave up 6 bases, with 9 bases separating them. The CDR3 loop spans 13 amino acids.

About this clonotype itself: Just one base apart from a much larger clone, this may be a read error. The chain uses TRBV4-1 and TRBJ2-1; no firm D call. Germline V lookup: CDR1 MGHRA, CDR2 YSYEKL. CDR3 length: 14 amino acids. CDR3 region: CASSQDPGYNERFF. As DNA, the CDR3 is TGCGCCAGCAGCCAAGACCCCGGGTACAATGAGCGGTTCTTC.

This clonotype was seen a few times. The gene calls are TRBV11-2 and TRBJ2-7; 11 nucleotides line up with TRBD2. CDR3 length equals 16 residues. With V trimmed by 4 bases and J by 0 bases, 5 bases remained unmatched. The V gene's germline CDR1 is SGHAT and CDR2 FQNNGV. The DNA for the CDR3 is TGTGCCAGCAGCTGGGGTGGGACTAGCGGCTCCTACGAGCAGTACTTC. Its protein is CASSWGGTSGSYEQYF.

The V call is TRBV6-1, the J call TRBJ2-7; D perhaps matches TRBD2 (6 bases). CDR1 and CDR2 from the germline V gene are MNHNS and SASEGT. Trimming cost V 11 bases and J 6 bases, with 23 bases left between them. CDR3 length equals 14 residues. CDR3 sequence (DNA): TGTGCCGCCCACCAGGGACTGATCCACTCCGAGCAGTACTTC. Protein sequence: CAAHQGLIHSEQYF.

This chain connects TRBV6-1 to TRBJ2-1, with a possible D match to TRBD2 (6 bases). With 6 bases removed from V and 2 bases from J, the gap between germline ends came to 14 bases. CDR1 is MNHNS and CDR2 is SASEGT in the germline V gene. The CDR3 contains 15 residues. DNA for the CDR3: TGTGCCAGCAGGAAGACTAGTAGCCCCTACAATGAGCAGTTCTTC. It yields the protein CASRKTSSPYNEQFF.

Of note for this clonotype: A much larger clone is a single base away; this may be a read error. The chain carries TRBV7-4 and TRBJ1-2; unclear D gene. CDR3 size: 13 residues. Germline assignment: CDR1 SGHVT and CDR2 SQSDAQ. CDR3 sequence reads: CTSSLVGFYGYTF. The CDR3 nucleotides read TGTACCAGCAGCTTAGTAGGGTTCTATGGCTACACCTTC.

The V call is TRBV27, the J call TRBJ1-1; 8 positions match TRBD1. The CDR3 is 14 amino acids. The J segment lost 2 bases and the V segment lost 6 bases, leaving 5 bases of the junction unmatched. Per germline, CDR1 MNHEY and CDR2 SMNVEV (reference sequence). In DNA, the CDR3 is TGTGCCAGCAGGCAGGGACAGGTCAACACTGAAGCTTTCTTT. It specifies CASRQGQVNTEAFF.